This record covers a single T cell receptor (beta chain). Its antigen is unidentified. The CDR3 is 15 amino acids. Germline V CDR1 and CDR2: DFQATT, SNEGSKA (reference sequence). The junction had 12 bases not matched to a gene; V was cut back by 6 bases and J by 6 bases. This sample was taken from a study of response to subunit inactivated influenza vaccine. The study's findings and limits: With each seasonal influenza vaccination, the authors suggested, few new T cells are recruited.

Each CDR3 protein is one row after TCRdb ran MiXCR on the RT-PCR reads. The repertoire includes approximately 570,000 distinct CDR3 sequences, roughly 8.2% of them detected once, and over 10% sits in the top ten. This receptor was identified in a man aged 50-75 years who received an inactivated influenza vaccine. Sequencing used PBMCs from blood, obtained less than 30 months after vaccination. This chain connects TRBV20-1 to TRBJ2-1; TRBD1 aligns across 9 bases. In nucleotides, the CDR3 is TGCAGTGCGCAGAGCCTCCGGGACAGGGTCAATGAGCAGTTCTTC. It codes for CSAQSLRDRVNEQFF.